This TCR beta chain appears in the sequencing data of a study of T cell repertoires in cytomegalovirus infection. Points on this clonotype: Antigen unknown.

The V end was cut by 9 bases, the J end by 0 bases, with 20 bases between. The germline V gene has CDR1 MNHEY and CDR2 SVGAGI. This CDR3 comprises 16 residues. TCRdb called the reads again in MiXCR, with one record for every CDR3 protein. The table lists approximately 220,000 distinct CDR3 sequences, around 35% of them singletons. Sample: CD8+ T cells from cultured PBMCs, taken from culture after CMV antigen stimulation. This clonotype was obtained from a human donor in good health (CMV status not recorded). Some clones in this sample may be carry-over from other donors' samples. This sequence joins TRBV6-5 and TRBJ1-1, with D perhaps TRBD1 (5 bases). CDR3 DNA: TGTGCCAGACCTTCTGAGAGGGGCATCATGAACACTGAAGCTTTCTTT. Protein sequence: CARPSERGIMNTEAFF.